What follows are 20 T cell receptor beta chains derived from one specimen sequenced in a study of blood T cell repertoires in COVID-19 (dated by TCRdb to between 2020 and 2021). Library creation used the immunoSEQ multiplex PCR assay. TCRdb provides this immuneACCESS table in a form limited to in-frame rearrangements. Some clones are lacking; in checked studies, under half of them reflect an unresolved V gene, and why the rest are absent is not known. The sample includes 95,000 to 100,000 clones, with approximately 90% observed a single time. Roughly 17% of the sample is in the top ten clones. The sequencing input was peripheral blood. The receptors stem from a man aged 50 or older with acute or convalescent COVID-19.

The genes are TRBV21-1 and TRBJ1-3; no check of the table's D call, TRBD1, against the DNA was made. TRBV21-1 counts as a pseudogene. This CDR3 spans 16 amino acids. The CDR3 sequence: CASSQGTGHSGNTIYF. The CDR3 region has the DNA TGTGCCAGCAGCCAAGGGACAGGCCACTCTGGAAACACCATATATTTT.

Details on this clone: Other DNA sequences of this sample code for an identical CDR3. The chain recombines TRBV7-2 with TRBJ1-1; no clear D gene. Germline loops: CDR1 SGHTA, CDR2 FQGNSA. This CDR3 spans 14 amino acids. V was pared by 1 base and J by 4 bases, with 10 bases between. CDR3 residues: CASSLVEGVTEAFF. CDR3 DNA: TGTGCCAGCAGCTTAGTGGAGGGTGTCACTGAAGCTTTCTTT.

The V and J genes are TRBV7-8 and TRBJ1-2; 8 bases align to TRBD1. The ends lost 5 bases at V and 4 bases at J; junction bases unmatched: 6. CDR3 size: 14 residues. Looked up from germline, CDR1 is SGHVS and CDR2 is FQNEAQ. CDR3 amino acids: CASSPNRGVYGYTF. The CDR3 DNA reads as TGTGCCAGCAGCCCGAACAGGGGGGTCTATGGCTACACCTTC.

This chain joins TRBV11-3 and TRBJ2-7, with 9 bases matching TRBD2. Germline CDR1 and CDR2: SGHNT and YENEEA. The CDR3 has 13 amino acids. V trimming: 5 bases; J trimming: 6 bases; junction bases outside the gene matches: 5. The CDR3 bases are TGTGCCAGCAGCAGGACTAGCGCGGGCGAGCAGTACTTC. It encodes CASSRTSAGEQYF.

The chain employs TRBV7-2 and TRBJ1-4, with D tentatively TRBD1 (6 bases). There are 14 residues in the CDR3. Germline CDR1 is SGHTA and CDR2 is FQGNSA. Trimming shortened V by 3 bases and J by 7 bases, and 12 bases separated the two germline ends. Here the CDR3 reads CASSFGGAGEKLFF. Here the CDR3 DNA reads TGTGCCAGCAGCTTCGGGGGGGCTGGTGAAAAACTGTTTTTT.

The chain combines TRBV3-1 (or the pseudogene TRBV3-2) with TRBJ1-1; a weak D match, TRBD1 (5 bases). The V and J ends lost 1 base and 3 bases respectively, with 12 bases between them. In germline, CDR1 is LGHDT, CDR2 YNNKEL (reference sequence). The CDR3 sequence is 15 residues long. This CDR3 reads CASSQGQGRDTEAFF. In nucleotides, the CDR3 is TGTGCCAGCAGCCAAGGCCAGGGTAGGGACACTGAAGCTTTCTTT.

This clone was seen only a few times. The chain carries TRBV19 and TRBJ2-4; the D gene is possibly TRBD1 (5 bases). This CDR3 comprises 15 residues. The V gene lost 10 bases and the J gene lost 1 base, with 17 bases spanning the gap. The V gene's germline CDR1 is LNHDA and CDR2 SQIVND (reference sequence). In DNA, the CDR3 is TGTGCCACAAGAGACAGCCGGCTGGCCAAAAACATTCAGTACTTC. Protein: CATRDSRLAKNIQYF.

The rearrangement joins TRBV5-1 to TRBJ2-4; D is perhaps TRBD2 (6 bases). The CDR3 is made up of 17 amino acids. Looked up from germline, CDR1 is SGHRS and CDR2 is YFSETQ. Trimming stripped 0 bases from V and 6 bases from J, with 19 bases between. DNA of the CDR3: TGCGCCAGCAGCTTGGGAGTTCCGAGGGGAGGATCAAACATTCAGTACTTC. Encoded protein: CASSLGVPRGGSNIQYF.

V usage is TRBV6-1 and J usage is TRBJ1-2; D perhaps matches TRBD1 (6 bases). Trimming took 3 bases from V and 7 from J, leaving 12 bases between them. CDR3 length: 13 amino acids. Germline CDR1 and CDR2: MNHNS and SASEGT. The CDR3 bases are TGTGCCAGCAGTGATTTACAGGGTGGTGGCTACACCTTC. It specifies CASSDLQGGGYTF.

The chain has TRBV7-6 and TRBJ2-3; D gene ambiguous. The V end was cut by 5 bases, the J end by 5 bases, with 14 bases between. The V gene's germline CDR1 is SGHVS and CDR2 FNYEAQ. CDR3 length: 14 amino acids. CDR3 amino acids: CASSLASAVDTQYF. In DNA, the CDR3 is TGTGCCAGCAGCCTCGCTAGTGCAGTAGATACGCAGTATTTT. The variable domain in full, completed from reference TRBV7-6 and TRBJ2-3, reads GAGVSQSPRYKVTKRGQDVALRCDPISGHVSLYWYRQALGQGPEFLTYFNYEAQQDKSGLPNDRFSAERPEGSISTLTIQRTEQRDSAMYRCASSLASAVDTQYFGPGTRLTVL.

The chain links TRBV21-1 to TRBJ1-1; the table's D call TRBD1 went unverified against the DNA. TRBV21-1 is annotated as a pseudogene. The CDR3 sequence is 17 residues long. The CDR3 sequence is CASSPPAGQTMNTEAFF. DNA of the CDR3: TGTGCCAGCAGCCCCCCTGCGGGACAGACTATGAACACTGAAGCTTTCTTT.

J is TRBJ2-1 and V is TRBV29-1; tentative D call: TRBD2 (6 bases). The CDR3 covers 14 residues. Germline V gene lookup returns CDR1 SQVTM and CDR2 ANQGSEA. V was clipped by 4 bases and J by 5 bases, with 15 bases between them. CDR3 sequence (DNA): TGCAGCGTTGCCAAACCTGGAGGGGACAATGAGCAGTTCTTC. It is translated as CSVAKPGGDNEQFF.

The V call is TRBV12-5, the J call TRBJ1-2; TRBD1 aligns across 7 bases. Germline V gives CDR1 LGHNT, CDR2 FRNRAP. Germline trimming cut 4 bases from V and 8 bases from J; bases unmatched to any gene: 7. This CDR3 has 13 amino acids. As DNA, the CDR3 is TGTGCTAGTGGTTCCCGAGGGGGCCGGGGCTACACCTTC. Protein sequence: CASGSRGGRGYTF.

The rearrangement joins TRBV7-3 to TRBJ2-2; D might be TRBD1 (5 bases). V was cut by 1 base and J by 3 bases, with 12 bases left in between. Germline V lookup: CDR1 SGHTA, CDR2 FQGTGA. The CDR3 is 16 residues long. The DNA for the CDR3 is TGTGCCAGCAGCTTAAGAACAGGATTAGACACCGGGGAGCTGTTTTTT. Its translation: CASSLRTGLDTGELFF.

The chain recombines TRBV19 with TRBJ2-7; 9 bases align to TRBD1. Per germline, CDR1 LNHDA and CDR2 SQIVND (reference sequence). The trim removed 5 bases at V and 5 bases at J, leaving 4 bases unmatched. The CDR3 has 13 residues. CDR3 DNA: TGTGCCAGTAGTGGGACAGGGTACGACGAGCAGTACTTC. It is translated as CASSGTGYDEQYF. The variable domain in full, completed from reference TRBV19 and TRBJ2-7, reads DGGITQSPKYLFRKEGQNVTLSCEQNLNHDAMYWYRQDPGQGLRLIYYSQIVNDFQKGDIAEGYSVSREKKESFPLTVTSAQKNPTAFYLCASSGTGYDEQYFGPGTRLTVT.

This clone has just one count. The J gene is TRBJ1-5, the V gene TRBV7-2; D not resolved. From germline, CDR1 is SGHTA and CDR2 FQGNSA. This CDR3 is 17 amino acids long. V was pared by 7 bases and J by 5 bases, with 24 bases between. CDR3 sequence: CASNGPGLGSEDQPQHF. CDR3 DNA: TGTGCCAGCAACGGCCCGGGGTTGGGGTCGGAAGATCAGCCCCAGCATTTT.

This sequence joins TRBV6-2 or TRBV6-3 and TRBJ2-2, with TRBD1 matching over 7 bases. This CDR3 has 17 residues. The junction had 13 bases not matched to a gene; V was cut back by 4 bases and J by 5 bases. Germline lookup yields CDR1 MNHEY and CDR2 SVGEGT. This CDR3 reads CASSSGNDRVGTGELFF. The DNA for the CDR3 is TGTGCCAGCAGTTCTGGTAACGACAGGGTGGGAACCGGGGAGCTGTTTTTT.

The chain has TRBV7-6 and TRBJ1-2; D might be TRBD1 (6 bases). Germline CDR1 is SGHVS and CDR2 is FNYEAQ. Trimming took 2 bases from V and 8 from J, leaving 12 bases between them. This CDR3 has 13 amino acids. Here the CDR3 reads CASSLSQGMGYTF. The CDR3 DNA sequence: TGTGCCAGCAGCTTAAGTCAGGGGATGGGCTACACCTTC.

This clone was detected only a few times. The chain recombines TRBV6-6 with TRBJ1-5, with D unresolved. Trimming stripped 5 bases from V and 0 bases from J, with 17 bases between. From germline, CDR1 is MNHNY and CDR2 SVGAGI (reference sequence). The CDR3 has 17 residues. CDR3 bases: TGTGCCAGCAGTCAACCCCTGGACTCCTTTAGCAATCAGCCCCAGCATTTT. Amino acids: CASSQPLDSFSNQPQHF.

The genes are TRBV13 and TRBJ1-3, with a tentative D call TRBD1 (6 bases). The CDR3 contains 16 residues. V was trimmed by 2 bases and J by 0 bases, leaving 11 bases between them. Germline V gene lookup returns CDR1 PRHDT and CDR2 FYEKMQ (reference sequence). The CDR3 nucleotides are TGTGCCAGCAGCTTATTGACAGGCCGCTCTGGAAACACCATATATTTT. It specifies CASSLLTGRSGNTIYF.